Below, one T cell receptor beta chain is given with its context. Its antigen is unknown. There were 3500 ng of total RNA used for each TCR library. Eight separate reactions per sample served to make cDNA. TCRdb reprocessed the 5' RACE reads and stores each CDR3 protein as one record, lacking DNA. This repertoire comprises 150,000 to 200,000 distinct CDR3 sequences; its ten largest clones make up approximately 7.4%. The sample comes from a study of monozygotic twins with inflammatory bowel disease. Study conclusions and caveats: Discordant twins showed the same repertoire similarity as concordant twins, possibly from limited power. By inverse Simpson index, TCRbeta diversity was lower in IBD patients than in healthy co-twins.

From germline, CDR1 is KGHSH and CDR2 LQKENI. The CDR3 extends over 13 amino acids. The TCR was taken from a human donor with ulcerative colitis or Crohn's disease, or a healthy co-twin of an affected twin (not recorded which). The rearrangement joins TRBV18 to TRBJ1-1. The specimen sequenced was blood. The CDR3 is CASSDNLNTEAFF.